Given below is one TCR beta chain in context. What it binds is unknown. 13 Jbeta primers and 60 Vbeta primers were used for the PCR. Here immunoSEQ multiplex PCR was the method, and the copy in TCRdb shows in-frame clones only, minus some. The sample includes 250,000 to 350,000 clones, 86% seen only once; the top ten take almost 4%. These data belong to a study of cytomegalovirus exposure and HLA in healthy donors. As for the study in general: HLA-typed donors were the source of approximately 80 million unique TCRs held in an early data release. Study results and caveats: Presence/absence analyses treated sequencing depth as roughly uniform across donors.

V lost 3 bases to trimming and J lost 4 bases; unmatched junction nucleotides: 4. This CDR3 is 14 amino acids long. Germline V CDR1 and CDR2: SGHNT, YYREEE (reference sequence). The sequenced material came from PBMCs. The rearrangement joins TRBV5-4 to TRBJ1-1, with 9 bases matching TRBD1. The TCR was taken from a man in his forties in good health and CMV-seropositive. The DNA of the CDR3 is TGTGCCAGCAGCTGGACGGACAGGGGCACTGAAGCTTTCTTT. Translating gives CASSWTDRGTEAFF.